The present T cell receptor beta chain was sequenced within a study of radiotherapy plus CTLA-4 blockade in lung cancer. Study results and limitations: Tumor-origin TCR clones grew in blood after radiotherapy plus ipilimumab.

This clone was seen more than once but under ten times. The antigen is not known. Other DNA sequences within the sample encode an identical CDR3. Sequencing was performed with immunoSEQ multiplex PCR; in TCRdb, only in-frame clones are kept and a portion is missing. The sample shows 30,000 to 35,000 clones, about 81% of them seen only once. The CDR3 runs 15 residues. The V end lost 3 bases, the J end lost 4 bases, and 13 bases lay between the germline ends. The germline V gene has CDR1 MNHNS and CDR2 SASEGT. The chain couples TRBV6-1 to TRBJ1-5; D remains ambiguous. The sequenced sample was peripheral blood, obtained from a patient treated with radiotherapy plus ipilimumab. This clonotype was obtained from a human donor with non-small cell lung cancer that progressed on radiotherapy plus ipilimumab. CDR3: CASSEGGGGNQPQHF. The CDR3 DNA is TGTGCCAGCAGTGAGGGAGGTGGAGGGAATCAGCCCCAGCATTTT.